Listed below are T cell receptor beta chains from one sample, sequenced in a study of T cell responses to AZD1222 COVID-19 vaccine. Profiling relied on immunoSEQ multiplex PCR, and the TCRdb table lists in-frame clones only, not all of them. The top ten hold 16% of the sample, which has around 100,000 clones, less than 90% seen once. The sample consisted of peripheral blood, taken on day 0 of AZD1222 vaccination. These receptors were taken from an adult in good health. Both conserved end residues are part of each CDR3. A D gene is named only where the DNA matches it firmly. Only some rows state a clone size, as once, few, many or a class for expanded clones.

J: TRBJ2-1
size: NA
V: TRBV3-1/TRBV3-2
D: TRBD2
DNA: TGTGCCAGCTCTGGTGGTCTAGCGGACCACTACAATGAGCAGTTCTTC
CDR3: CASSGGLADHYNEQFF

J: TRBJ2-7
size: NA
V: TRBV9
D: TRBD2
DNA: TGTGCCAGCAGCCCCCTCGGAGCGGGGGTAGCCTACGAGCAGTACTTC
CDR3: CASSPLGAGVAYEQYF

J: TRBJ2-7
size: NA
V: TRBV7-2
D: TRBD2
DNA: TGTGCCAGCAGCTTAGCTTTGACTAGCTTCTACGAGCAGTACTTC
CDR3: CASSLALTSFYEQYF

J: TRBJ1-1
size: NA
V: TRBV9
D: NA
DNA: TGTGCCAGCAGCGTAAACCAGAACACTGAAGCTTTCTTT
CDR3: CASSVNQNTEAFF

J: TRBJ1-2
size: NA
V: TRBV7-9
D: NA
DNA: TGTGCCAGCAGCTTAGTTGGGTCGGCCACGGGGAAAAACTATGGCTACACCTTC
CDR3: CASSLVGSATGKNYGYTF

J: TRBJ1-6
size: NA
V: TRBV19
D: NA
DNA: TGTGCCAGTAGTATAGGTGGGACGGTCTCCTATAATTCACCCCTCCACTTT
CDR3: CASSIGGTVSYNSPLHF

J: TRBJ2-1
size: many
V: TRBV19
D: NA
DNA: TGTGCCAGTAGTGCTCCCGGGATCGTTTACAATGAGCAGTTCTTC
CDR3: CASSAPGIVYNEQFF

J: TRBJ1-5
size: once
V: TRBV7-9
D: NA
DNA: TGTGCCAGCAGCTTTGGCAATCAGCCCCAGCATTTT
CDR3: CASSFGNQPQHF

J: TRBJ1-6
size: NA
V: TRBV30
D: NA
DNA: TGTGCCTGGAGTGTTGGGAATTCACCCCTCCACTTT
CDR3: CAWSVGNSPLHF

J: TRBJ2-2
size: medium-sized
V: TRBV2
D: TRBD1
DNA: TGTGCCAGCAGTTTAAGACAGGGGCAAGAGAAGGAGCTGTTTTTT
CDR3: CASSLRQGQEKELFF

J: TRBJ2-2
size: NA
V: TRBV27
D: NA
DNA: TGTGCCAGCAGTTTATACCGGGTCAGTCCCGGGGAGCTGTTTTTT
CDR3: CASSLYRVSPGELFF

J: TRBJ2-3
size: few
V: TRBV6-4
D: TRBD2
DNA: TGTGCCAGCAGTGACAGCGGGGGGGCCACAGATACGCAGTATTTT
CDR3: CASSDSGGATDTQYF

J: TRBJ1-5
size: NA
V: TRBV16
D: NA
DNA: TGTGCCAGCACCTCGGGGGGGGTGAGTCAGCCCCAGCATTTT
CDR3: CASTSGGVSQPQHF

J: TRBJ2-5
size: NA
V: TRBV7-2
D: TRBD2
DNA: TGTGCCAGCAGCTTAGGGACTAGCGGGGGGGTAGAGACCCAGTACTTC
CDR3: CASSLGTSGGVETQYF

J: TRBJ2-2
size: NA
V: TRBV7-3
D: NA
DNA: TGTGCCAGCAGCTCCGCGACAGGTTTCACCGGGGAGCTGTTTTTT
CDR3: CASSSATGFTGELFF